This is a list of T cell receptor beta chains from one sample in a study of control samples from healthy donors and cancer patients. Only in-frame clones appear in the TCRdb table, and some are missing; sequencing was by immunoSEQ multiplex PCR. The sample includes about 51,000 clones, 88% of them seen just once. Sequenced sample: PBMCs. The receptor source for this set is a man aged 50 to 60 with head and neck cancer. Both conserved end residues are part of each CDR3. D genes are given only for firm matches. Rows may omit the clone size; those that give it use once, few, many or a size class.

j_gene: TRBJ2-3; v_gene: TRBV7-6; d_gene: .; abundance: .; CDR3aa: CASSPLLVPDTQYF; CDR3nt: TGTGCCAGCAGCCCCCTATTAGTGCCAGATACGCAGTATTTT
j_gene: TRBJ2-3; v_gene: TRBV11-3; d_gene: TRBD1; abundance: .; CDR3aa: CASSLSYTGVSTDTQYF; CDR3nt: TGTGCCAGCAGCTTATCATACACAGGGGTTTCCACAGATACGCAGTATTTT
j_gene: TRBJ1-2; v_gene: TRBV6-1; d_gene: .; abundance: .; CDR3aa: CASSDVLGGYTF; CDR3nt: TGTGCCAGCAGTGACGTATTAGGGGGCTACACCTTC
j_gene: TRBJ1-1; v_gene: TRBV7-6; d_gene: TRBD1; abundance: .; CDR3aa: CASSPTGTGEAFF; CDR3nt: TGTGCCAGCAGCCCCACCGGGACAGGTGAAGCTTTCTTT
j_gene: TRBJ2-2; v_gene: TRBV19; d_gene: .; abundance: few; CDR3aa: CATRTGQTTGELFF; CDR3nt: TGTGCCACCCGTACGGGACAAACTACCGGGGAGCTGTTTTTT
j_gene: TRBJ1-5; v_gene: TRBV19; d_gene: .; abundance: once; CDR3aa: CASSIDRGNQPQHF; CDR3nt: TGTGCCAGTAGTATAGATCGGGGTAATCAGCCCCAGCATTTT
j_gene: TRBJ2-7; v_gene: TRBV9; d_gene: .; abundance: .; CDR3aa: CASTGGQPASEQYF; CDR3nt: TGTGCCAGCACCGGCGGACAGCCCGCCAGCGAGCAGTACTTC
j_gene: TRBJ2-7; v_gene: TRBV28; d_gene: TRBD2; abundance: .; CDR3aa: CASSYNVGRGLAGGSYEQYF; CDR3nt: TGTGCCAGCAGTTACAACGTTGGACGTGGACTAGCGGGAGGTTCCTACGAGCAGTACTTC
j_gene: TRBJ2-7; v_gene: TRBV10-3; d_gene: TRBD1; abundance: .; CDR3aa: CATRTGQGYLGEQYF; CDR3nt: TGTGCCACACGGACAGGCCAAGGGTATTTGGGCGAGCAGTACTTC
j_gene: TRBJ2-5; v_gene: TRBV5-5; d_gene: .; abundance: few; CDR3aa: CASSLAGSPQETQYF; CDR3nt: TGTGCCAGCAGTTTAGCCGGTAGCCCGCAGGAGACCCAGTACTTC
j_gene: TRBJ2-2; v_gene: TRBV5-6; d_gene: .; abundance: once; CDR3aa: CASSFPTPNTGELFF; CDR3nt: TGTGCCAGCAGCTTTCCGACACCGAACACCGGGGAGCTGTTTTTT
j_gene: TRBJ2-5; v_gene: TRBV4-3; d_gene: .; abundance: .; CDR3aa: CASSQDTSRETQYF; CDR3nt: TGCGCCAGCAGCCAAGATACTAGTAGGGAGACCCAGTACTTC
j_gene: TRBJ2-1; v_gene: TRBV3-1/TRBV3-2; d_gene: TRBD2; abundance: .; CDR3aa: CASSQDGGAGYNEQFF; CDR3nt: TGTGCCAGCAGCCAAGACGGGGGGGCTGGTTACAATGAGCAGTTCTTC
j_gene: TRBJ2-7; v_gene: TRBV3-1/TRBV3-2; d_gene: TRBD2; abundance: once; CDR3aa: CARAGGAGWNEQYF; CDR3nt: TGTGCCCGCGCGGGGGGGGCAGGGTGGAACGAGCAGTACTTC
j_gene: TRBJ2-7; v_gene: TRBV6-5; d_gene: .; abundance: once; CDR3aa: CASSKTGSRYEQYF; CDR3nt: TGTGCCAGCAGTAAGACAGGTTCAAGGTACGAGCAGTACTTC
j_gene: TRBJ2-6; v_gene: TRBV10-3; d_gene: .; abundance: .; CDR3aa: CAISESPGLNPRSGANVLTF; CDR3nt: TGTGCCATCAGTGAGTCGCCAGGATTAAACCCCCGCTCTGGGGCCAACGTCCTGACTTTC
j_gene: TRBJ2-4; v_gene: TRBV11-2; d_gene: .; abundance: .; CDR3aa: CASSSGTLDIQYF; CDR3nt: TGTGCCAGCAGCTCCGGGACATTGGACATTCAGTACTTC
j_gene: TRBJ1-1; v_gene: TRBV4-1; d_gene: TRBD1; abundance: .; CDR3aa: CASRRGPGPGGPRSNTEAFF; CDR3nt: TGCGCCAGCAGGCGAGGCCCGGGTCCAGGGGGCCCTCGGTCGAACACTGAAGCTTTCTTT
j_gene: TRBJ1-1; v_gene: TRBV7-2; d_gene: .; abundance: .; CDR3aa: CASSLRPDTNAEAFF; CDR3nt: TGTGCCAGCAGCTTACGGCCAGACACCAACGCTGAAGCTTTCTTT
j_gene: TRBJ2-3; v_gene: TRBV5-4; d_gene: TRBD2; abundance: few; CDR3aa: CASSLGSGGPHTDTQYF; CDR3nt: TGTGCCAGCAGCTTGGGTAGCGGGGGCCCTCACACAGATACGCAGTATTTT
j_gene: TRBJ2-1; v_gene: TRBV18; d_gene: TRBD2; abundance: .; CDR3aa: CASSSIAGGSYNEQFF; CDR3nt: TGTGCCAGCTCATCAATAGCGGGAGGGTCCTACAATGAGCAGTTCTTC
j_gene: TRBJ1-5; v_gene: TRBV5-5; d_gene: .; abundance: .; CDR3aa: CASSLNVYQPQHF; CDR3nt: TGTGCCAGCAGCTTGAACGTTTATCAGCCCCAGCATTTT
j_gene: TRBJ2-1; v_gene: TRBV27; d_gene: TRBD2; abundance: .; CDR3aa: CASRAYTSGSVRNEQFF; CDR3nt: TGTGCCAGCAGAGCTTATACTAGCGGGAGTGTTCGGAATGAGCAGTTCTTC
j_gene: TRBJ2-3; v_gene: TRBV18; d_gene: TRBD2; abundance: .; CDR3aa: CASSPGQGLAGGTDTQYF; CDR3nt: TGTGCCAGCTCACCGGGACAGGGACTAGCGGGGGGCACAGATACGCAGTATTTT
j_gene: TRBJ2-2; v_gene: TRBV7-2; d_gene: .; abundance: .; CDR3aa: CASRWGAYTGELFF; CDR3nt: TGTGCCAGCCGGTGGGGGGCTTACACCGGGGAGCTGTTTTTT
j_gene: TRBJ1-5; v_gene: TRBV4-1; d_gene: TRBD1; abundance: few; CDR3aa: CASSQGTGRERGQPQHF; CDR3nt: TGCGCCAGCAGCCAGGGGACAGGCCGAGAGAGAGGTCAGCCCCAGCATTTT
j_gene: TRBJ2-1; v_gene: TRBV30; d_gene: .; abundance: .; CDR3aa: CAWSPLLVLSYNEQFF; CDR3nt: TGTGCCTGGAGTCCCCTCCTGGTTTTATCCTACAATGAGCAGTTCTTC
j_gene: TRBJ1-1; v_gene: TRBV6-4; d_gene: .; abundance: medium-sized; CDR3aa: CASEGVNTEAFF; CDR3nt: TGTGCCAGCGAAGGGGTGAACACTGAAGCTTTCTTT
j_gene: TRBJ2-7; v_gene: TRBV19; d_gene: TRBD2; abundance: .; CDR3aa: CASSPLAGAGYEQYF; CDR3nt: TGTGCCAGTAGTCCTCTAGCGGGGGCAGGGTACGAGCAGTACTTC
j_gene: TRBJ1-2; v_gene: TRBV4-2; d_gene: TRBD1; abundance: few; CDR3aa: CASSQEGGAATPTF; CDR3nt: TGTGCCAGCAGCCAAGAAGGGGGCGCAGCCACCCCGACCTTC
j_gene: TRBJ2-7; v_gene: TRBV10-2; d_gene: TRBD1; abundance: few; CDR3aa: CASGQGADEQYF; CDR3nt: TGCGCCAGCGGACAGGGGGCCGACGAGCAGTACTTC
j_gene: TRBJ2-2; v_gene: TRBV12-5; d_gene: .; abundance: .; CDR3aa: CASAFGGELFF; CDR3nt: TGTGCTAGTGCCTTCGGCGGGGAGCTGTTTTTT
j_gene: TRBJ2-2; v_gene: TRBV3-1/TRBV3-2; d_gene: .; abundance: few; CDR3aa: CASSQEGRAGTGELFF; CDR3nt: TGTGCCAGCAGCCAAGAGGGCAGGGCGGGCACCGGGGAGCTGTTTTTT
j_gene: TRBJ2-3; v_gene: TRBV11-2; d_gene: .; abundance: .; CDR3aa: CASSLVLALDTQYF; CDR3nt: TGTGCCAGCAGCTTAGTTTTGGCCCTTGATACGCAGTATTTT
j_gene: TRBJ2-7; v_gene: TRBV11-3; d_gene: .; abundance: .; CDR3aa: CASSEWDSGEQYF; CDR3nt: TGTGCCAGCAGCGAATGGGACTCCGGCGAGCAGTACTTC
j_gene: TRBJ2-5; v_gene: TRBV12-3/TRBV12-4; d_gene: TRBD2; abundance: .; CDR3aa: CASSSRGAQYF; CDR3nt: TGTGCCAGCAGTTCCCGGGGGGCCCAGTACTTC
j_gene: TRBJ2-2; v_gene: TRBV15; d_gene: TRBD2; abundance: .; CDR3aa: CATKPGGGVGTGELFF; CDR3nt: TGTGCCACCAAACCCGGGGGGGGCGTCGGCACCGGGGAGCTGTTTTTT
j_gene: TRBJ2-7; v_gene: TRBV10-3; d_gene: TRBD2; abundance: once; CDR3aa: CAIMGGGAGYEQYF; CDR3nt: TGTGCCATCATGGGCGGGGGGGCCGGTTACGAGCAGTACTTC
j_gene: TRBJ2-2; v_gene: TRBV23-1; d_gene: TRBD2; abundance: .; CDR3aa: CASSQSTSGSRCTGELFF; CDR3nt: TGCGCCAGCAGTCAATCGACTAGCGGGTCCCGATGCACCGGGGAGCTGTTTTTT
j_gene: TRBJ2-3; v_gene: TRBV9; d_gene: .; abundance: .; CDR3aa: CASSVLISTDTQYF; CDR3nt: TGTGCCAGCAGCGTGTTAATTAGCACAGATACGCAGTATTTT